This T cell receptor beta chain stems from a study of T cell responses to AZD1222 COVID-19 vaccine. Study conclusions and caveats: Seropositive status at baseline applied to only 5 or 6 AZD1222 recipients. Donors were mostly white British, more females; clonal diversity possibly underestimated.

As to this clone: What it binds is not known.

V was pared by 1 base and J by 2 bases, with 3 bases between. Germline V lookup: CDR1 LGHNA, CDR2 YNFKEQ. This CDR3 region has 14 residues. Only in-frame clones appear in the TCRdb table, and some are missing; sequencing was by immunoSEQ multiplex PCR. In the table there are 90,000 to 130,000 clones, more than 90% of which are singletons. The source is an adult who received the AZD1222 COVID-19 vaccine. The chain couples TRBV4-2 to TRBJ2-6; D ambiguous. The material sequenced was peripheral blood, taken 28 days after the second AZD1222 dose. For the CDR3, the DNA is TGTGCCAGCAGCCAAGTCCCTGGGGCCAACGTCCTGACTTTC. This encodes CASSQVPGANVLTF.